This T cell receptor beta chain was identified during a study of shared clonotypes between healthy human individuals (dated by TCRdb to 2018 to 2020). In the study overall: Three men and a couple of women, aged 18 to 49 years, made up the cohort. Per donor, three plates each were used for CD4 naive and CD4 memory, two for CD8 naive, and one for CD8 memory. To estimate repertoire size and how much clonotypes are shared between individuals, the study performed deep sequencing of blood TCR repertoires from a handful of healthy adults. To increase sequencing depth and limit assay-specific biases, different laboratories used diverse techniques to prepare libraries and sequence TCR repertoires. Leukapheresis yielded between about 0.85 and 10 billion PBMCs per donor.

The investigation overall reported the following: Because the study included only a small number of donors, the genetic and exposure-history diversity represented was limited. Compared with non-shared clonotypes, the clonotypes found in all four sorted-subset donors had higher generation probabilities. Estimated clonotype richness was generally larger for naive than for memory subsets. Incomplete sequencing was indicated by rarefaction of sorted-subset datasets, despite the large sequencing depth. When a handful of donors were compared, the shared fraction of clonotypes was about 5.2% for naive CD4, roughly 3.3% for naive CD8, 2% to 2.5% for memory CD4, and approximately 0.4% for memory CD8. Pairwise subsampling indicated that sequencing depth was expected to affect the degree of clonotype sharing among donors. Sampling was restricted to blood, and TCR repertoires in tissue are likely to differ from TCR repertoires in blood.

Healthy HIV-negative adults with no recently reported acute infections or vaccinations were included as donors. Only Caucasian adults living in Nashville, Tennessee, USA were represented among the donors. CD8 memory samples consisted of magnetically selected CD45RO+ cells combined with CCR7-negative CD45RA+ effector memory (TemRA) cells. After blood collection by leukapheresis, PBMCs were isolated using Ficoll-Histopaque density gradient centrifugation and then cryopreserved in the vapor phase of liquid nitrogen. Analytical flow cytometry was used to check the purity and quantity of each magnetically sorted T cell population. Genomic DNA was isolated from each sorted fraction and quantified by UV absorbance on a Nanodrop 2000c. Notes on this clone: Its antigen is currently not known. The record has no base qualities; no much larger clone is one base away.

TCR CDR3 regions were amplified from genomic DNA by multiplex PCR using the deep immunoSEQ assay. Extracted genomic DNA from each cell subset was distributed evenly across all wells of several immunoSEQ 96-well plates, and each plate was treated as a replicate. For sorted subsets, around 200 ng genomic DNA, equal to 30,000 to 35,000 T cell genomes, was loaded into each replicate PCR. Purified libraries were quantified with a Qubit 3.0 fluorometer, sized on a Bioanalyzer 2100, and re-quantified with the KAPA Library Quantification kit. A separate single-read 150-cycle Illumina NextSeq 550 flow cell was used to sequence each immunoSEQ 96-well plate. The paper's data handling went like this. The immunoSEQ output contained only junctional sequences without quality scores, so filtering could not match that applied to full-length reads. Sequences were annotated with PyIR, a Python wrapper for IgBLAST v1.9, using IMGT germline references to assign V/J genes and CDR3. Reads with weak V/J assignments (E-value above 1e-6), missing CDR3, stop codons, out-of-frame junctions, or ambiguous translated residues were removed. A V3J clonotype was defined by an identical inferred V gene, J gene, and CDR3 amino acid sequence. Percentage overlap between repertoires was calculated by dividing the number of shared unique clonotypes by the size of the smaller repertoire. RTK rarefaction, the Chao1 estimator, and Recon v2.1 estimates of unobserved clonotypes were used to assess repertoire richness. Generation probabilities were computed with OLGA for all TCRbeta clonotypes obtained by the gDNA method from several donors. TCRdb limited this immuneACCESS table to in-frame rearrangements with V and J called. A share of clones is missing; checked studies link under half to unresolved V genes, and the rest is unexplained. V, J and clone size were drawn from that table, and D and trimming were deduced from the DNA. The sample table contains some 95,000 clones; only one count was recorded for 65% to 70% of them. About 42% of the sample belongs to the ten largest clones.

Sequenced sample: memory CD8+ T cells sorted from blood. This specimen's cell subset or site label, per the study, means: CD45RO+ cells pooled with CCR7-negative TemRA cells. The origin of this receptor is a man aged 25 to 40 in good health.

The CDR3 in this case is CASSYAPLYSGEQYF. The sequenced DNA: TGTGCCAGCAGTTACGCCCCGCTCTACTCGGGGGAGCAGTACTTC. The chain employs TRBV6-5 and TRBJ2-7, with a weak D call of TRBD2 (5 bases match). Trimming costs V 2 bases and J 7 bases, and their ends lie 18 bases apart. Counted from cysteine to phenylalanine, this CDR3 has 15 amino acids. The entry retains the CDR3 DNA only, 45 bases that are in frame from base 1. In the germline V gene, CDR1 corresponds to MNHEY and CDR2 to SVGAGI.